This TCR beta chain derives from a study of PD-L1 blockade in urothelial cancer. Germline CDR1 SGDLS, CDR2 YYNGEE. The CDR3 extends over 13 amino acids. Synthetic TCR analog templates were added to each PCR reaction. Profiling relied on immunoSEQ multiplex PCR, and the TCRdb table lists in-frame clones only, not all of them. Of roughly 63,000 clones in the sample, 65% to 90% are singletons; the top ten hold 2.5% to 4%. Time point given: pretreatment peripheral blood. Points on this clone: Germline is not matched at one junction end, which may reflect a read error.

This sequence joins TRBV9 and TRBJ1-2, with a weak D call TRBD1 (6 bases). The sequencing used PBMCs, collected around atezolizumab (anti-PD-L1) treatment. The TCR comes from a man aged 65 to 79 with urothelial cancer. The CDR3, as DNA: TGTGCCAGTAGCGTGGGGCAGGGGAGTGGCTACACCTTC. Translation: CASSVGQGSGYTF.